The 17 T cell receptor beta chains reported below all come from one sample, sequenced in a study of CD8 T cells in ankylosing spondylitis. TCRdb re-called the 5' RACE reads through MiXCR, storing one row per CDR3 protein. The sample holds about 150,000 distinct CDR3 sequences; around 43% are singletons and the top ten take 12% to 15%. Sequences were obtained from synovial fluid, either unsorted or a sorted T cell fraction (not recorded which). The receptors here all came from a male donor with ankylosing spondylitis.

The chain carries TRBV10-3 and TRBJ2-1; no firm D call. CDR1 is ENHRY, CDR2 SYGVKD, per germline. Deletions cut 0 bases from V and 8 bases from J, with 14 bases between. This CDR3 has 15 residues. CDR3 amino acids: CAISESNSETYEQFF. CDR3 DNA sequence: TGTGCCATCAGTGAGTCGAACTCCGAGACCTATGAGCAGTTCTTC.

This clonotype was counted a few times. This chain links TRBV12-3 or TRBV12-4 with TRBJ2-7; maybe TRBD2 (5 bases). V lost 2 bases, J lost 1 base, and 15 bases lay in between. The length of the CDR3 is 16 residues. CDR3 bases: TGTGCCAGCAGTTTAAGCCTAGCTGGACCTTCCTACGAGCAGTACTTC. This sequence encodes CASSLSLAGPSYEQYF.

The V call is TRBV12-3 or TRBV12-4, the J call TRBJ2-7, with 9 nucleotides matching TRBD1. J lost 6 bases, V lost 6 bases, and 12 bases had no gene match. This CDR3 is 15 amino acids long. As DNA, the CDR3 is TGTGCCAGCAGGGGTGGTGGGGGACAGGGTCCCGAGCAGTACTTC. This sequence encodes CASRGGGGQGPEQYF.

V gene TRBV11-3 combines with J gene TRBJ1-1; 9 nucleotides agree with TRBD1. CDR1 is SGHNT, CDR2 YENEEA, per germline. This CDR3 region has 17 residues. The junction had 8 bases not matched to a gene; V was cut back by 0 bases and J by 3 bases. The CDR3 here is CASSLEGTGRSYTEAFF. Here the CDR3 DNA reads TGTGCCAGCAGCTTAGAGGGGACAGGGAGGAGTTACACTGAAGCTTTCTTT.

This clonotype was recorded a few times. J is TRBJ2-5 and V is TRBV27; 11 bases are a match to TRBD2. The length of the CDR3 is 14 residues. Per germline, CDR1 MNHEY and CDR2 SMNVEV (reference sequence). Trimming cost V 8 bases and J 5 bases; bases outside gene matches: 7. The DNA of the CDR3 is TGTGCCAGCTCCATAGCGGGAGGGGACGAGACCCAGTACTTC. It is translated as CASSIAGGDETQYF.

This clonotype was observed a handful of times. The chain uses TRBV7-9 and TRBJ1-1; no clear D. This CDR3 has 11 amino acids. Germline V gene sequence: CDR1 SEHNR, CDR2 FQNEAQ (reference sequence). With 5 bases removed from V and 6 bases from J, the gap between germline ends came to 7 bases. CDR3 loop: CASSGRSEAFF. For the CDR3, the DNA is TGTGCCAGCAGCGGTAGGTCTGAAGCTTTCTTT.

The rearrangement uses TRBV4-1 and TRBJ1-4; D is perhaps TRBD1 (6 bases). This CDR3 has 16 amino acids. V was pared by 4 bases and J by 5 bases, with 17 bases between. The germline V gene encodes CDR1 MGHRA and CDR2 YSYEKL. CDR3 loop: CASSPWTVRENEKLFF. In nucleotides, the CDR3 is TGCGCCAGCAGCCCTTGGACAGTTAGGGAGAATGAAAAACTGTTTTTT.

This chain joins TRBV4-1 and TRBJ2-5; 7 positions agree with TRBD2. This CDR3 has 16 amino acids. Per germline, CDR1 MGHRA and CDR2 YSYEKL. The V and J ends lost 3 bases and 4 bases, in that order; junction bases with no gene match: 11. CDR3 loop: CASSQRELKPLETQYF. The CDR3 DNA reads TGCGCCAGCAGCCAGCGGGAGCTTAAACCCCTAGAGACCCAGTACTTC.

The rearrangement joins TRBV5-5 to TRBJ1-1; 9 bases map to TRBD1. The CDR3 consists of 17 residues. V was pared by 2 bases and J by 7 bases, with 15 bases of the junction left unmatched. CDR1 and CDR2 from the germline V gene are SGHKS and YYEKEE (reference sequence). CDR3 bases: TGTGCCAGCAGCTTCCCACGGGACAGGGCTCCCCGCGGTGAAGCTTTCTTT. It translates to CASSFPRDRAPRGEAFF. The variable domain in full, with the rest retrieved from reference TRBV5-5 and TRBJ1-1, is DAGVTQSPTHLIKTRGQQVTLRCSPISGHKSVSWYQQVLGQGPQFIFQYYEKEERGRGNFPDRFSARQFPNYSSELNVNALLLGDSALYLCASSFPRDRAPRGEAFFGQGTRLTVV.

This chain links TRBV7-2 with TRBJ2-7, with D tentatively TRBD2 (5 bases). Trimming removed 3 bases from V and 3 bases from J, with 9 bases in between. Germline CDR1 and CDR2: SGHTA and FQGNSA. The CDR3 is made up of 13 amino acids. The CDR3 here is CASSFGLNYEQYF. CDR3 DNA: TGTGCCAGCAGCTTCGGACTGAACTACGAGCAGTACTTC.

The J gene is TRBJ1-2, the V gene TRBV5-1; weak D call: TRBD1 (6 bases). The CDR3 runs 13 residues. The germline V and J ends were trimmed by 1 base and 4 bases, with 8 bases remaining between them. Germline V lookup: CDR1 SGHRS, CDR2 YFSETQ. Here the CDR3 DNA reads TGCGCCAGCAGCTTGCAGGGGACCTATGGCTACACCTTC. It codes for CASSLQGTYGYTF.

This clonotype was detected only a few times. The V and J genes are TRBV6-1 and TRBJ2-1, with 8 nucleotides matching TRBD2. J gave up 3 bases and V 2 bases, and 6 bases lay outside the gene matches. Per the germline V gene, CDR1 is MNHNS and CDR2 is SASEGT. The CDR3 has 16 residues. CDR3 bases: TGTGCCAGCAGTGAAACGGTGAGCGGGAGCTACAATGAGCAGTTCTTC. Translation gives CASSETVSGSYNEQFF.

The rearrangement links TRBV7-3 to TRBJ2-3; D not resolved. Germline V lookup: CDR1 SGHTA, CDR2 FQGTGA. There are 17 residues in the CDR3. Trimming shortened V by 1 base and J by 3 bases, and 17 bases separated the two germline ends. The CDR3 sequence is CASSLKGLGVETDTQYF. In DNA, the CDR3 is TGTGCCAGCAGCTTAAAGGGTCTGGGCGTTGAGACAGATACGCAGTATTTT.

The genes are TRBV12-3 or TRBV12-4 and TRBJ2-7; D is uncertain. The CDR3 sequence is 13 residues long. Between the trimmed V and J ends, which lost 3 bases and 0 bases, there was a span of 6 bases. For the CDR3, the DNA is TGTGCCAGCAGTTTCTCAAGCTCCTACGAGCAGTACTTC. Translated, it gives CASSFSSSYEQYF.

This clonotype was recorded a few times. The chain carries TRBV12-3 or TRBV12-4 and TRBJ1-2; D is ambiguous. The length of the CDR3 is 13 residues. V dropped 6 bases and J dropped 8 bases, with 16 bases sitting between them. This CDR3 is CASSLPGSWGYTF. CDR3 nucleotides: TGTGCCAGCAGCTTACCGGGCTCTTGGGGCTACACCTTC.

The J gene is TRBJ2-7, the V gene TRBV12-3 or TRBV12-4, with unresolved D. V lost 6 bases and J 3 bases, leaving 9 bases between the germline ends. The CDR3 is 12 amino acids. CDR3 amino acids: CASSVRSYEQYF. The CDR3, as DNA: TGTGCCAGCAGCGTGAGGAGCTACGAGCAGTACTTC.

By frequency in the sample, this clonotype is medium-sized. The chain recombines TRBV1 with TRBJ2-3; the table's D gene call, TRBD1, was not cross checked with the DNA. TRBV1 is deemed a pseudogene. This CDR3 region has 14 residues. CDR3 DNA sequence: TGCACCAGCAGCCGCCCCGGGGCGGCAGATACGCAGTATTTT. Protein sequence: CTSSRPGAADTQYF.